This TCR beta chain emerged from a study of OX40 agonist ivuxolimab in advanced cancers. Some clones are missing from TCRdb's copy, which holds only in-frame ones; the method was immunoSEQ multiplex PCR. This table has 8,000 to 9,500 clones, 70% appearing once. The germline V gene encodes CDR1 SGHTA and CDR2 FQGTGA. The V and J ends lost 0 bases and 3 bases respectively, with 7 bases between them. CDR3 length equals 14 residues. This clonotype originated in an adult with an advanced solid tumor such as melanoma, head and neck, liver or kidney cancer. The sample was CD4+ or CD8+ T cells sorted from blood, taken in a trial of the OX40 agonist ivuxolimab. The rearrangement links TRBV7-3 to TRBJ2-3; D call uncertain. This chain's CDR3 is CASSLTGPTDTQYF. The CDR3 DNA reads TGTGCCAGCAGCTTAACAGGGCCAACAGATACGCAGTATTTT.